The 20 T cell receptor beta chains presented below share a single source sample, sequenced in a study of shared clonotypes between healthy human individuals. The method was immunoSEQ multiplex PCR; TCRdb's version includes in-frame clones alone and lacks a portion of them. The sample yields roughly 1 million clones, around four fifths seen once. The source material was memory CD4+ T cells sorted from blood. Subset of the sample: CD45RA-negative fraction. The receptors were sampled from a man younger than 35 in good health.

The chain is built from TRBV7-2 and TRBJ1-5; maybe TRBD1 (5 bases). The ends were cut back, 4 bases at V and 0 bases at J, with 13 bases in the middle. Germline CDR1 and CDR2: SGHTA and FQGNSA. CDR3 length equals 16 residues. DNA for the CDR3: TGTGCCAGCAGCTCAATGGGGGGAGGTAGCAATCAGCCCCAGCATTTT. Residues: CASSSMGGGSNQPQHF.

This clone was found once. The chain joins TRBV10-3 to TRBJ1-4; D perhaps matches TRBD1 (5 bases). The V end lost 6 bases, the J end lost 7 bases, and 12 bases lay between the germline ends. The CDR3 is made up of 13 amino acids. The germline CDR1 and CDR2 sequences are ENHRY and SYGVKD. The DNA of the CDR3 is TGTGCCATCAGGGGGGATAGCGGTGAAAAACTGTTTTTT. It codes for CAIRGDSGEKLFF.

This clone was detected a few times. Additional DNA sequences in this sample encode the identical CDR3. The rearrangement uses TRBV12-5 and TRBJ2-1, with 11 bases identical to TRBD2. The CDR3 has 15 amino acids. V shed 3 bases and J 4 bases; nucleotides not matched to a gene: 2. In germline, CDR1 is LGHNT, CDR2 FRNRAP. The CDR3 nucleotides are TGTGCTAGTGGTTTAGGACTAGCGGGTTACAATGAGCAGTTCTTC. Its protein is CASGLGLAGYNEQFF.

The rearrangement links TRBV27 to TRBJ1-5; no reliable D call. From germline, CDR1 is MNHEY and CDR2 SMNVEV (reference sequence). The V end was cut by 5 bases, the J end by 2 bases, with 7 bases between. This CDR3 contains 13 residues. CDR3 sequence reads: CASSRRGNQPQHF. The DNA for the CDR3 is TGTGCCAGCAGTCGGAGGGGCAATCAGCCCCAGCATTTT.

The chain has TRBV4-1 and TRBJ1-3; D call uncertain. V was shortened by 1 base and J by 0 bases, with 10 bases between the two germline ends. The CDR3 consists of 16 residues. Germline CDR1 MGHRA, CDR2 YSYEKL. The CDR3 nucleotides are TGCGCCAGCAGCCAAGGCCGGGATAGCTCTGGAAACACCATATATTTT. It codes for CASSQGRDSSGNTIYF.

Concerning this clone itself: A much larger clone lies one base from this, so it may be a read error. The sample holds other DNA sequences that translate to the same CDR3. The V and J genes are TRBV7-2 and TRBJ2-1; D not certain. The V end was cut by 5 bases, the J end by 5 bases, with 4 bases between. CDR3 length: 11 residues. CDR1 and CDR2 from the germline V gene are SGHTA and FQGNSA. DNA for the CDR3: TGTGCCAGCAGCCTCGACAATGAGCAGTTCTTC. This sequence encodes CASSLDNEQFF.

This clone was seen a single time. The chain joins TRBV7-2 to TRBJ1-6, with a weak D call TRBD1 (5 bases). Germline CDR1 reads SGHTA; CDR2 reads FQGNSA. Trimming stripped 10 bases from V and 0 bases from J, with 13 bases between. This CDR3 is 15 amino acids long. This CDR3 is CATATGASYNSPLHF. CDR3 nucleotide sequence: TGTGCCACAGCGACCGGGGCCTCCTATAATTCACCCCTCCACTTT.

The chain couples TRBV5-1 to TRBJ1-2; 8 bases match TRBD1. CDR3 length: 15 amino acids. Per the germline V gene, CDR1 is SGHRS and CDR2 is YFSETQ. The trim removed 4 bases at V and 0 bases at J, leaving 5 bases unmatched. CDR3: CASSTGTGANYGYTF. The CDR3 coding sequence is TGCGCCAGCAGCACCGGGACAGGAGCTAACTATGGCTACACCTTC.

The chain couples TRBV6-5 to TRBJ2-7, with D perhaps TRBD2 (6 bases). Trimming stripped 11 bases from V and 3 bases from J, with 17 bases between. Germline V gene lookup returns CDR1 MNHEY and CDR2 SVGAGI. This CDR3 spans 13 amino acids. The chain's CDR3 is CAAKRDGSYEQYF. CDR3 sequence (DNA): TGTGCCGCAAAAAGGGACGGGAGCTACGAGCAGTACTTC.

On this clone: The same CDR3 also results from other DNA sequences found in this sample. V and J are TRBV5-1 and TRBJ2-5; 7 positions agree with TRBD1. The CDR3 totals 14 residues. The trim removed 4 bases at V and 2 bases at J, leaving 5 bases unmatched. The germline V gene has CDR1 SGHRS and CDR2 YFSETQ. In DNA form, the CDR3 reads TGCGCCAGCAGCCGTGACAGGGCACAAGAGACCCAGTACTTC. This translates into CASSRDRAQETQYF.

V usage is TRBV7-2 and J usage is TRBJ2-5; D is unresolved. The CDR3 is 14 amino acids. Germline CDR1 and CDR2: SGHTA and FQGNSA. The V end lost 5 bases, the J end lost 2 bases, and 12 bases lay between the germline ends. In nucleotides, the CDR3 is TGTGCCAGCAGCCGCAAAGTTGGACAAGAGACCCAGTACTTC. Protein: CASSRKVGQETQYF.

The count of this clone is one. The rearrangement links TRBV19 to TRBJ1-5, with 7 bases matching TRBD1. Per the germline V gene, CDR1 is LNHDA and CDR2 is SQIVND (reference sequence). This CDR3 has 15 residues. V trimming: 7 bases; J trimming: 1 base; junction bases outside the gene matches: 7. CDR3 nucleotide sequence: TGTGCCAGTAATTACGGGACAGCGAGCAATCAGCCCCAGCATTTT. It encodes CASNYGTASNQPQHF.

V is TRBV18 and J is TRBJ2-7; 8 bases are shared with TRBD2. This CDR3 region has 15 residues. CDR1 and CDR2 from the germline V gene are KGHSH and LQKENI. With 3 bases clipped from V and 7 bases from J, the junction kept 11 bases outside the gene matches. The CDR3 region is CASSPPTLGGAEQYF. CDR3 bases: TGTGCCAGCTCACCCCCGACTCTCGGGGGGGCAGAGCAGTACTTC.

The rearrangement uses TRBV5-1 and TRBJ2-7; 9 positions match TRBD1. This CDR3 is 16 amino acids long. Germline CDR1 reads SGHRS; CDR2 reads YFSETQ. The J segment lost 6 bases and the V segment lost 0 bases, leaving 10 bases of the junction unmatched. CDR3 region: CASSLGGTGIGGEQYF. DNA for the CDR3: TGCGCCAGCAGCTTGGGTGGGACAGGGATCGGGGGCGAGCAGTACTTC. Full variable domain (missing parts from reference TRBV5-1 and TRBJ2-7): KAGVTQTPRYLIKTRGQQVTLSCSPISGHRSVSWYQQTPGQGLQFLFEYFSETQRNKGNFPGRFSGRQFSNSRSEMNVSTLELGDSALYLCASSLGGTGIGGEQYFGPGTRLTVT.

In its sample, this clone was seen once. This specimen includes other DNA sequences encoding the same CDR3. The chain joins TRBV28 to TRBJ2-5; either TRBD1 or TRBD2 may supply D (5 bases each). The germline V gene has CDR1 MDHEN and CDR2 SYDVKM. The CDR3 runs to 14 residues. V was shortened by 2 bases and J by 2 bases, with 9 bases between the two germline ends. The DNA of the CDR3 is TGTGCCAGCAGTTTACTCGGGGCACAAGAGACCCAGTACTTC. As protein: CASSLLGAQETQYF.

In regard to this clone: Compared with germline, one end of the junction differs, possibly owing to a read error. This sequence joins TRBV2 and TRBJ1-2; D unclear. Looked up from germline, CDR1 is SNHLY and CDR2 is FYNNEI. The CDR3 sequence is 15 residues long. This CDR3 reads CASTQSWAVNSGYTF. CDR3 in DNA: TGTGCCAGCACCCAATCCTGGGCAGTAAACTCTGGCTACACCTTC.

The chain combines TRBV19 with TRBJ2-7; TRBD1 agrees at 7 bases. The CDR3 covers 13 residues. Trimming cost V 5 bases and J 2 bases; bases outside gene matches: 3. Per the germline V gene, CDR1 is LNHDA and CDR2 is SQIVND (reference sequence). CDR3 loop: CASSEQGTYEQYF. CDR3 in DNA: TGTGCCAGTAGTGAACAGGGGACCTACGAGCAGTACTTC.

This chain uses TRBV5-1 with TRBJ2-3; TRBD2 is a possible D gene (5 bases). The CDR3 has 16 amino acids. The V gene lost 2 bases and the J gene lost 1 base, with 14 bases spanning the gap. From germline, CDR1 is SGHRS and CDR2 YFSETQ. The CDR3 sequence is CASSFTRSAGTDTQYF. The CDR3 DNA sequence: TGCGCCAGCAGCTTTACTAGATCGGCAGGCACAGATACGCAGTATTTT.

This clone was counted many times. The V call is TRBV7-4, the J call TRBJ2-5; TRBD1 matches 7 bases. Germline V CDR1 and CDR2: SGHVT, SQSDAQ. V lost 4 bases and J lost 3; bases outside the gene matches: 5. The CDR3 covers 14 residues. The CDR3 is CASSSRDREETQYF. Written as DNA, the CDR3 is TGTGCCAGCAGCTCTCGGGACAGAGAAGAGACCCAGTACTTC.

The J gene is TRBJ2-1, the V gene TRBV29-1; 8 bases align to TRBD2. This CDR3 has 13 amino acids. With 4 bases clipped from V and 9 bases from J, the junction kept 8 bases outside the gene matches. Germline CDR1 reads SQVTM; CDR2 reads ANQGSEA. The DNA of the CDR3 is TGCAGCGTTGTAATGATGGCGGGAGGTGAGCAGTTCTTC. It is translated as CSVVMMAGGEQFF.